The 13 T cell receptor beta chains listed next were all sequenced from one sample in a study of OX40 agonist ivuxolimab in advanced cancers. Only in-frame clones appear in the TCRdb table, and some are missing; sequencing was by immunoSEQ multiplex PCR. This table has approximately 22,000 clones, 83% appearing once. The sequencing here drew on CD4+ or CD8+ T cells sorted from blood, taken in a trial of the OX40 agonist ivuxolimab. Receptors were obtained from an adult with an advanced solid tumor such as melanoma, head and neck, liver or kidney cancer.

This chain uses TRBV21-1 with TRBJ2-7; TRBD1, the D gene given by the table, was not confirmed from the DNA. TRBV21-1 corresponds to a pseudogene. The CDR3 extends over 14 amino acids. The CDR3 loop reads CASSKLGQGHEQYF. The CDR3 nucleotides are TGTGCCAGCAGCAAATTGGGTCAGGGTCACGAGCAGTACTTC.

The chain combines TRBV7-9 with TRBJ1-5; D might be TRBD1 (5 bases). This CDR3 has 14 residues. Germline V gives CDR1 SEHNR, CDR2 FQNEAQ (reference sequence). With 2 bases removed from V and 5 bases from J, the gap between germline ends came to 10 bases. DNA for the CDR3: TGTGCCAGCAGCTTACCAGGGACCTATCAGCCCCAGCATTTT. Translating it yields CASSLPGTYQPQHF.

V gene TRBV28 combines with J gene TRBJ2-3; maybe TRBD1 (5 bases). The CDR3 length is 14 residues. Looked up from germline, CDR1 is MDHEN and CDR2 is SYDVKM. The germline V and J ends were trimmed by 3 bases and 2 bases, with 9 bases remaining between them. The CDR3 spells CASSFPRDTDTQYF. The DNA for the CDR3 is TGTGCCAGCAGTTTCCCCAGGGACACAGATACGCAGTATTTT.

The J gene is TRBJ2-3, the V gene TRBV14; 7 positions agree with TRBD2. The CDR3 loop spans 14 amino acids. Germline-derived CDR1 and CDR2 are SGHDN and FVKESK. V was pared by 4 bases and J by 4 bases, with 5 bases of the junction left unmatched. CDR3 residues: CASSRSAGADTQYF. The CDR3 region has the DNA TGTGCCAGCAGCCGTAGCGCGGGGGCAGATACGCAGTATTTT.

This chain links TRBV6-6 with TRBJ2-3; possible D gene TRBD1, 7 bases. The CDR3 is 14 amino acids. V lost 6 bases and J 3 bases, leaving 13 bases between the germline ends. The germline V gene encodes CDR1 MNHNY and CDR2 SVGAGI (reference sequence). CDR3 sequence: CASRNRGGTDTQYF. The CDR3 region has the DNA TGTGCCAGCAGAAACAGGGGAGGAACAGATACGCAGTATTTT.

As DNA, the CDR3 is TGTGCCAGCAGCTTAGTGGGGACTAGGAGATTCAAAGATACGCAGTATTTT. It yields the protein CASSLVGTRRFKDTQYF. This chain joins TRBV11-2 and TRBJ2-3; TRBD2 agrees at 8 bases. The germline V gene has CDR1 SGHAT and CDR2 FQNNGV. The junction had 11 bases not matched to a gene; V was cut back by 1 base and J by 5 bases. CDR3 size: 17 residues.

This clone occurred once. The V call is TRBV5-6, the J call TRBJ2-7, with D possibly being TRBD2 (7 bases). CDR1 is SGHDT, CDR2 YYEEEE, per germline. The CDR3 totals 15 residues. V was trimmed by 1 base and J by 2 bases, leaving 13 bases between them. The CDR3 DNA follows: TGTGCCAGCAGCTTGCGGGGGAGGGGGACCTACGAGCAGTACTTC. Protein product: CASSLRGRGTYEQYF. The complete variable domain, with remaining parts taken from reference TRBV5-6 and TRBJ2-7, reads DAGVTQSPTHLIKTRGQQVTLRCSPKSGHDTVSWYQQALGQGPQFIFQYYEEEERQRGNFPDRFSGHQFPNYSSELNVNALLLGDSALYLCASSLRGRGTYEQYFGPGTRLTVT.

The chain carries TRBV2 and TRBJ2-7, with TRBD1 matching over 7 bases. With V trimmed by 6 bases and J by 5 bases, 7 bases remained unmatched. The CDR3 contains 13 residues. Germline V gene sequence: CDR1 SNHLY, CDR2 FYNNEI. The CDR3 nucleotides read TGTGCCAGCAGCGATGGGACAGAGGACGAGCAGTACTTC. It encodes CASSDGTEDEQYF.

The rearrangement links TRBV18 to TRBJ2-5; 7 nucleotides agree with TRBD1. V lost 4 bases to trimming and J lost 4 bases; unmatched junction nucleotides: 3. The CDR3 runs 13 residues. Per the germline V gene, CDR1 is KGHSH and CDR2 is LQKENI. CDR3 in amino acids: CASSLHRGETQYF. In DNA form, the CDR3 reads TGTGCCAGCTCACTCCACAGGGGAGAGACCCAGTACTTC. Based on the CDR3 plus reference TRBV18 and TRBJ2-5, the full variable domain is NAGVMQNPRHLVRRRGQEARLRCSPMKGHSHVYWYRQLPEEGLKFMVYLQKENIIDESGMPKERFSAEFPKEGPSILRIQQVVRGDSAAYFCASSLHRGETQYFGPGTRLLVL.

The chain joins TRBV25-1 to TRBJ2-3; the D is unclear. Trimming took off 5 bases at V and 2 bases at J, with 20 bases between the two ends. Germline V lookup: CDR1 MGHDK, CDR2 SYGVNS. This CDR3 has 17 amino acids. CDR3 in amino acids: CASSLLIVLPNTDTQYF. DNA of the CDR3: TGTGCCAGCAGTCTCCTAATCGTACTCCCAAACACAGATACGCAGTATTTT.

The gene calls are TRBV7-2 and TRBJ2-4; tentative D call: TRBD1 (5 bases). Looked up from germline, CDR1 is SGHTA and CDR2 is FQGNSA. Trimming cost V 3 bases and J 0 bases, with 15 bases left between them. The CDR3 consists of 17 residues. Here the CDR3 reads CASSFSQVELAKNIQYF. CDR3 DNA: TGTGCCAGCAGCTTCTCACAGGTGGAGTTAGCCAAAAACATTCAGTACTTC.

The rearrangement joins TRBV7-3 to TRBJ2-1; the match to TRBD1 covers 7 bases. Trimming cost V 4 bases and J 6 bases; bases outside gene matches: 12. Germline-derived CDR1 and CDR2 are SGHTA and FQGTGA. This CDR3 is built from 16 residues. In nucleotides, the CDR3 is TGTGCCAGCAGCTCCTGGGACGCCGCAGGGGGCAATGAGCAGTTCTTC. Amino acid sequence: CASSSWDAAGGNEQFF.

The DNA of the CDR3 is TGTGCCAGTAGTAACCAGCCCTACGAGCAGTACTTC. Amino acids: CASSNQPYEQYF. The chain carries TRBV19 and TRBJ2-7, with no clear D. The CDR3 has 12 amino acids. CDR1 LNHDA and CDR2 SQIVND come from the germline V gene (reference sequence). Trimming removed 4 bases from V and 2 bases from J, with 6 bases in between.